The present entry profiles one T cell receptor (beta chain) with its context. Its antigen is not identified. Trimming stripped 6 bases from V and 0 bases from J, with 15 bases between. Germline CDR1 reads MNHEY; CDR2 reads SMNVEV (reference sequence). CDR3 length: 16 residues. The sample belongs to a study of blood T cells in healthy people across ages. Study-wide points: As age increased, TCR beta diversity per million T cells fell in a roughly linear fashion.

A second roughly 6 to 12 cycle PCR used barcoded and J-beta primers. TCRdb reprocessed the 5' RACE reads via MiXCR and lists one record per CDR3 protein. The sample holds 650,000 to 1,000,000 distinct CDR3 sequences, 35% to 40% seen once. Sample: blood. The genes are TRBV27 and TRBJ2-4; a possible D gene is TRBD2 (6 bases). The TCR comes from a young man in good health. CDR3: CASRSIAVLAKNIQYF. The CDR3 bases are TGTGCCAGCAGATCTATAGCGGTTTTAGCCAAAAACATTCAGTACTTC.